This T cell receptor beta chain was observed in a study of neoadjuvant anti-PD-1 for oral cavity cancer. Study-wide background: Patients without progression got a fourth dose around day 43.

The CDR3 covers 14 residues. The junction had 5 bases not matched to a gene; V was cut back by 6 bases and J by 2 bases. CDR1 and CDR2 (germline): MDHEN, SYDVKM. Only in-frame clones appear in the TCRdb table, and some are missing; sequencing was by immunoSEQ multiplex PCR. The top ten clones hold roughly 4.9% of a sample with tens of thousands of clones, roughly 77% of them seen once. Time point defined: after neoadjuvant nivolumab, at surgical resection. Patients had HPV-negative, locally advanced oral cavity squamous cell carcinoma. Material: PBMCs, obtained after nivolumab (anti-PD-1) treatment. The clonotype comes from a person aged 35 to 85 with oral cavity squamous cell carcinoma. V usage is TRBV28 and J usage is TRBJ2-7; 9 positions match TRBD1. The chain's CDR3 is CASSPGTGPYEQYF. The CDR3 DNA is TGTGCCAGCAGCCCCGGGACAGGGCCCTACGAGCAGTACTTC.